The rows below give T cell receptor beta chains drawn from one sample of a study of cytomegalovirus exposure and HLA in healthy donors. Some clones are missing from TCRdb's copy, which holds only in-frame ones; the method was immunoSEQ multiplex PCR. Of fewer than 130,000 clones in the sample, 74% are singletons; the top ten hold about 2.6%. The sequencing sample was made of PBMCs. These receptors were taken from a man aged 45-65 years in good health and CMV-seropositive. Both conserved end residues are part of each CDR3. D genes are given only for firm matches. Clone size is given for some rows only: seen once, a few or many times, or a class if the clone is expanded.

CDR3	DNA	V	D	size	J	length
CASSYSGQGNSPLHF	TGTGCCAGCAGTTACTCGGGACAGGGGAATTCACCCCTCCACTTT	TRBV6-6	TRBD1	-	TRBJ1-6	15
CASSSRSTGGGNTIYF	TGTGCCAGCAGCTCTCGTTCTACGGGTGGAGGAAACACCATATATTTT	TRBV7-2	-	few	TRBJ1-3	16
CASSPTAYNYGYTF	TGTGCCAGCAGCCCGACAGCTTATAACTATGGCTACACCTTC	TRBV6-4	-	-	TRBJ1-2	14
CASSGPRTGSGGNTIYF	TGTGCCAGCAGTGGGCCCCGAACAGGGAGTGGTGGAAACACCATATATTTT	TRBV6-1	-	few	TRBJ1-3	17
CASTPGNRGTYEQYF	TGTGCCAGTACCCCGGGGAACAGGGGGACCTACGAGCAGTACTTC	TRBV19	TRBD1	-	TRBJ2-7	15
CALLHSGNTIYF	TGTGCTTTGCTCCACAGTGGAAACACCATATATTTT	TRBV30	-	few	TRBJ1-3	12
CASSPFVISSYNEQFF	TGTGCCAGCAGCCCCTTCGTGATCAGCTCCTACAATGAGCAGTTCTTC	TRBV5-4	-	-	TRBJ2-1	16
CASSPWTGDGYTF	TGTGCCAGCAGCCCCTGGACAGGAGATGGCTACACCTTC	TRBV9	TRBD1	-	TRBJ1-2	13
CASRATGGNYGYTF	TGTGCCAGCAGGGCTACAGGGGGGAACTATGGCTACACCTTC	TRBV2	TRBD1	few	TRBJ1-2	14
CASSPRPGQALGYTF	TGCGCCAGCAGCCCGAGGCCGGGACAGGCGCTTGGCTACACCTTC	TRBV5-1	TRBD1	-	TRBJ1-2	15
CASSRNRADTQYF	TGTGCCAGTAGTCGTAACAGGGCAGATACGCAGTATTTT	TRBV19	-	-	TRBJ2-3	13
CASERGPSYEQYF	TGTGCCAGCGAGCGGGGACCCTCCTACGAGCAGTACTTC	TRBV2	TRBD2	-	TRBJ2-7	13
CASSTELTSGATYEQYF	TGTGCCAGTAGTACAGAGTTAACTAGCGGGGCTACCTACGAGCAGTACTTC	TRBV19	TRBD2	-	TRBJ2-7	17
CATMTSGYSEQFF	TGCGCCACCATGACTAGCGGGTATAGTGAGCAGTTCTTC	TRBV10-2	TRBD2	-	TRBJ2-1	13
CASSQDLGLRRNEQYF	TGTGCCAGCAGCCAAGATCTTGGGCTGCGCCGGAACGAGCAGTACTTC	TRBV14	-	-	TRBJ2-7	16
CAGTGGSNFHLHF	TGTGCCGGGACGGGGGGGTCGAATTTTCACCTCCACTTT	TRBV30	-	few	TRBJ1-6	13
CASSPRTGGFSPLHF	TGTGCCAGTAGTCCACGGACAGGGGGGTTTTCACCCCTCCACTTT	TRBV19	TRBD1	few	TRBJ1-6	15
CASSLGRRSLAAPGDEQFF	TGTGCCAGCAGCTTGGGGCGGAGGAGTCTAGCGGCCCCCGGGGATGAGCAGTTCTTC	TRBV5-6	TRBD2	-	TRBJ2-1	19
CASSLWRGTDTQYF	TGTGCCAGCAGCTTGTGGAGGGGCACAGATACGCAGTATTTT	TRBV5-5	-	-	TRBJ2-3	14
CASSLGGTGWTEAFF	TGTGCCAGCAGCTTAGGGGGGACAGGGTGGACTGAAGCTTTCTTT	TRBV7-9	TRBD1	-	TRBJ1-1	15
CASRSGQYTEAFF	TGTGCCAGTAGATCGGGACAGTACACTGAAGCTTTCTTT	TRBV19	TRBD1	-	TRBJ1-1	13
CASSSSSGGTQYF	TGTGCCAGCAGCTCCTCCTCAGGTGGTACGCAGTATTTT	TRBV7-3	-	few	TRBJ2-3	13
CASSYSQEDYGYTF	TGTGCCAGCAGTTACTCGCAGGAAGACTATGGCTACACCTTC	TRBV6-5	-	-	TRBJ1-2	14
CASSLLSQTDTQYF	TGTGCCAGCAGTTTATTGTCCCAGACAGATACGCAGTATTTT	TRBV27	-	-	TRBJ2-3	14
CASSPYGTGLNIQYF	TGTGCCAGCAGTCCGTACGGGACAGGGCTAAACATTCAGTACTTC	TRBV27	TRBD1	-	TRBJ2-4	15
CASSFGTSYTGELFF	TGTGCCAGCAGCTTTGGGACTTCCTACACCGGGGAGCTGTTTTTT	TRBV7-2	-	many	TRBJ2-2	15
CASSLSGGSDTQYF	TGCGCCAGCAGCCTTAGCGGGGGGTCAGATACGCAGTATTTT	TRBV5-1	TRBD2	-	TRBJ2-3	14
CATSREGGANEKLFF	TGTGCCACCAGCAGAGAGGGGGGGGCTAATGAAAAACTGTTTTTT	TRBV15	-	-	TRBJ1-4	15
CASSPLRYQPQHF	TGTGCCAGCAGTCCCCTGAGGTATCAGCCCCAGCATTTT	TRBV6-5	-	-	TRBJ1-5	13